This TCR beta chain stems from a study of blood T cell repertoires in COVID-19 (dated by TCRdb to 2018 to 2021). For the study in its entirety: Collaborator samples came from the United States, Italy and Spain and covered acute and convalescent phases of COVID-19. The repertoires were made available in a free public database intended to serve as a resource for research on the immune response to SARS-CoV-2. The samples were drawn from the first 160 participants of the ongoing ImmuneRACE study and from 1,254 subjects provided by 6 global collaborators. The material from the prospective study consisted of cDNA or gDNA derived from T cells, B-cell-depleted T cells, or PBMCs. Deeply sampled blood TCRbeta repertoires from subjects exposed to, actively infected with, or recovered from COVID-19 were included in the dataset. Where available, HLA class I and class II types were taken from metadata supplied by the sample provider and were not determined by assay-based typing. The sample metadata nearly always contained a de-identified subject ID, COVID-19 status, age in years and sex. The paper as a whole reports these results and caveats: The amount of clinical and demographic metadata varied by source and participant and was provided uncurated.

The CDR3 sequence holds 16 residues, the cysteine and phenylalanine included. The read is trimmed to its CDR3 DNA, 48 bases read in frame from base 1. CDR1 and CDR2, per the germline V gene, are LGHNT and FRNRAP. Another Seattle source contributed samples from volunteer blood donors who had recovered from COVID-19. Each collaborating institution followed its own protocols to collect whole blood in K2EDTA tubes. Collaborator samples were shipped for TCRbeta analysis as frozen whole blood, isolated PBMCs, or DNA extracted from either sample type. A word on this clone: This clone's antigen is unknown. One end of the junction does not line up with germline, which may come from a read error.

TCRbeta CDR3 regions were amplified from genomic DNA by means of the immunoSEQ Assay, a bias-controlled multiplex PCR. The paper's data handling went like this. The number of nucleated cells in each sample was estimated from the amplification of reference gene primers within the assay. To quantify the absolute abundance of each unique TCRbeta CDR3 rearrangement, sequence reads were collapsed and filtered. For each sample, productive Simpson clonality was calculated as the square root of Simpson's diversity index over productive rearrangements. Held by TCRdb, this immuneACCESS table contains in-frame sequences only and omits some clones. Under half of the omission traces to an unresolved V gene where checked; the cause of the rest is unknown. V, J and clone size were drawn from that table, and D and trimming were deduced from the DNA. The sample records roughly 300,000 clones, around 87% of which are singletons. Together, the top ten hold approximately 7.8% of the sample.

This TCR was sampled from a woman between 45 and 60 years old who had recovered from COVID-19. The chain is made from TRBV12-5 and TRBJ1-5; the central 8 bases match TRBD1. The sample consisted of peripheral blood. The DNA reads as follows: TGTGCTAGTGGTTGTGGTCCCGGGACAGGCAAACAGCCCCAGCATTTT. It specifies CASGCGPGTGKQPQHF. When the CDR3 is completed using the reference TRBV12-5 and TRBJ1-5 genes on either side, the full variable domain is DARVTQTPRHKVTEMGQEVTMRCQPILGHNTVFWYRQTMMQGLELLAYFRNRAPLDDSGMPKDRFSAEMPDATLATLKIQPSEPRDSAVYFCASGCGPGTGKQPQHFGDGTRLSIL.